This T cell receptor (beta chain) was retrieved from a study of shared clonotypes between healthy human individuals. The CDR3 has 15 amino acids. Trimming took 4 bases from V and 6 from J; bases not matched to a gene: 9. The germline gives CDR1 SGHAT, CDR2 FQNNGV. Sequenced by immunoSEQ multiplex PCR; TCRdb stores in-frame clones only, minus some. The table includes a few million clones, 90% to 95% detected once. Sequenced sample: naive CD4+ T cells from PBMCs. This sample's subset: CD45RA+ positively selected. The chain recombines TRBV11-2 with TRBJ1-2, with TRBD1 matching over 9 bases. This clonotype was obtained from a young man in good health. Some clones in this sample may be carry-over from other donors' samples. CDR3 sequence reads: CASSSYRGRVDGYTF. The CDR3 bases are TGTGCCAGCAGCTCCTACAGGGGGCGCGTTGATGGCTACACCTTC.